This TCR beta chain was sequenced during a study of identifying expanded T cells in peripheral blood. Method: immunoSEQ multiplex PCR; TCRdb's copy keeps in-frame clones and lacks some. The repertoire holds about 76,000 clones, with just under 85% as singletons. Concerning this clone: Its target is unknown.

CDR3 length: 15 amino acids. Germline-derived CDR1 and CDR2 are MNHEY and SVGAGI. The V end lost 2 bases, the J end lost 0 bases, and 8 bases lay between the germline ends. Points from the study as a whole: Technical replicates showed around 1.2 changed clones; approximately two weeks 15 to 20; four weeks 19. Roughly two-week clone count variance significantly increased as total template count grew.

Healthy donors had no documented immune events, such as infections, while sampled. The chain is built from TRBV6-5 and TRBJ1-5, with D uncertain. The sequencing sample was made of blood. This sequence originates from a person aged 18 to 70 in good health. CDR3 nucleotide sequence: TGTGCCAGCAGTTACCCGAGGGATAGCAATCAGCCCCAGCATTTT. Protein sequence: CASSYPRDSNQPQHF.